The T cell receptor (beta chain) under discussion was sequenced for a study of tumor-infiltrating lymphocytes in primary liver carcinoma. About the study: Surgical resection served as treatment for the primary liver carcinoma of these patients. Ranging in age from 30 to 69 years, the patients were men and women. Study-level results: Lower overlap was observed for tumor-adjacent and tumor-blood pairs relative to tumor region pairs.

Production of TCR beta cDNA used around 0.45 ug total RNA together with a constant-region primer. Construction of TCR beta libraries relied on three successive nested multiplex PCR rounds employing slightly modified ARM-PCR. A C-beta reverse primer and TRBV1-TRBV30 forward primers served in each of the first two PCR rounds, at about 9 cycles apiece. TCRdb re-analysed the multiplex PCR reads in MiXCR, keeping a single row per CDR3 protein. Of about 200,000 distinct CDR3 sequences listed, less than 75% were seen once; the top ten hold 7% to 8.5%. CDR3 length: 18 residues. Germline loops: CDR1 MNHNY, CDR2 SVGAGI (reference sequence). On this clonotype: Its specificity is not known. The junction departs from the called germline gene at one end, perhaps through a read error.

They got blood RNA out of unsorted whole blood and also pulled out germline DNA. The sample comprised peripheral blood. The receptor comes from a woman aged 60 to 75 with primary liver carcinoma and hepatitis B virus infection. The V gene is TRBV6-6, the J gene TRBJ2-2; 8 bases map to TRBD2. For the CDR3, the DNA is TGTGCCAGCAGACCCCCCGGACTTGCGGGAGGTTTGACCGGGGGGCTGTTTTTT. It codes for CASRPPGLAGGLTGGLFF.